Following are 30 T cell receptor beta chains from one sample sequenced in a study of control samples from healthy donors and cancer patients. Measured with immunoSEQ multiplex PCR; TCRdb has only the in-frame clones, and not every one. The sample holds about 77,000 clones, around 92% seen once. Sequenced material: blood. These receptors all stem from a woman aged 60-70 years in good health.

V gene TRBV7-9 combines with J gene TRBJ1-2; 7 positions match TRBD1. V lost 5 bases and J lost 6; bases outside the gene matches: 9. The germline gives CDR1 SEHNR, CDR2 FQNEAQ (reference sequence). The CDR3 has 14 amino acids. The CDR3 DNA reads as TGTGCCAGCAGCCCTTATGACAGGGCGGATGGCTACACCTTC. Translation: CASSPYDRADGYTF. Looking up the rest from reference TRBV7-9 and TRBJ1-2 gives the full variable domain: DTGVSQNPRHKITKRGQNVTFRCDPISEHNRLYWYRQTLGQGPEFLTYFQNEAQLEKSRLLSDRFSAERPKGSFSTLEIQRTEQGDSAMYLCASSPYDRADGYTFGSGTRLTVV.

The CDR3 loop reads CASSQTGGNQPQHF. In nucleotides, the CDR3 is TGTGCCAGTAGTCAAACGGGGGGCAATCAGCCCCAGCATTTT. The rearrangement links TRBV19 to TRBJ1-5, with TRBD1 as a possible D gene (5 bases). The CDR3 spans 14 residues. V lost 5 bases and J 2 bases, leaving 10 bases between the germline ends. Germline V gene lookup returns CDR1 LNHDA and CDR2 SQIVND (reference sequence).

The table lists this clone with a count of one. V and J are TRBV2 and TRBJ2-5; D call uncertain. V lost 3 bases, J lost 4 bases, and 9 bases lay in between. This CDR3 has 13 residues. Germline values: CDR1 SNHLY, CDR2 FYNNEI. The CDR3 region is CASSESNAETQYF. CDR3 in DNA: TGTGCCAGCAGTGAGTCCAATGCAGAGACCCAGTACTTC.

The chain carries TRBV6-5 and TRBJ2-3; 10 nucleotides match TRBD2. The V and J ends lost 6 bases and 2 bases, in that order; junction bases with no gene match: 2. Looked up from germline, CDR1 is MNHEY and CDR2 is SVGAGI. There are 14 residues in the CDR3. CDR3 bases: TGTGCCAGCAGGGGACTAGCGAACACAGATACGCAGTATTTT. The encoded protein is CASRGLANTDTQYF.

The chain joins TRBV11-2 to TRBJ2-7; tentatively, D is TRBD1 or TRBD2 (5 bases each). The CDR3 covers 17 residues. The ends were cut back, 3 bases at V and 6 bases at J, with 24 bases in the middle. Germline loops: CDR1 SGHAT, CDR2 FQNNGV. CDR3 nucleotide sequence: TGTGCCAGCAGCTTGGACGGCTATGGGACCTCCTCGGTCGAGCAGTACTTC. This encodes CASSLDGYGTSSVEQYF.

The chain couples TRBV11-2 to TRBJ2-2; TRBD2 matches 7 bases. Germline V gene sequence: CDR1 SGHAT, CDR2 FQNNGV. V lost 5 bases, J lost 7 bases, and 7 bases stayed unmatched. This CDR3 is 14 amino acids long. CDR3 DNA sequence: TGTGCCAGCAGCAAGCGGGGACGGGACGGGGAGCTGTTTTTT. It translates to CASSKRGRDGELFF.

This chain joins TRBV28 and TRBJ2-7; D is unresolved. The CDR3 totals 14 residues. Germline V gives CDR1 MDHEN, CDR2 SYDVKM. V lost 4 bases and J 10 bases, leaving 20 bases between the germline ends. Written as DNA, the CDR3 is TGTGCCAGCAGTTCCCCGTCTAGTCCGGCCAGACAGTACTTC. Amino acids: CASSSPSSPARQYF.

CDR3 sequence: CASRARLAGRNYNEQFF. The CDR3 DNA reads TGCGCCAGCAGAGCAAGACTAGCGGGGCGAAACTACAATGAGCAGTTCTTC. V is TRBV5-1 and J is TRBJ2-1; 11 bases line up with TRBD2. Germline CDR1 SGHRS, CDR2 YFSETQ. The CDR3 runs to 17 residues. The J segment lost 3 bases and the V segment lost 5 bases, leaving 10 bases of the junction unmatched.

This clone has only one observation. The V and J genes are TRBV18 and TRBJ2-1; D is unclear. Germline values: CDR1 KGHSH, CDR2 LQKENI. CDR3 size: 13 residues. The V end was cut by 6 bases, the J end by 9 bases, with 15 bases between. CDR3 in DNA: TGTGCCAGCTCCATAAACCCGACGGTTGAGCAGTTCTTC. As protein: CASSINPTVEQFF.

The chain uses TRBV9 and TRBJ2-1; 12 bases match TRBD2. Germline V CDR1 and CDR2: SGDLS, YYNGEE. After removal of 3 bases from V and 0 bases from J, the junction contained 10 bases not matched to a gene. The CDR3 extends over 19 amino acids. DNA of the CDR3: TGTGCCAGCAGCGGCGGGCCCCTAGCGGGAGGGCTCTCCTACAATGAGCAGTTCTTC. Protein: CASSGGPLAGGLSYNEQFF. The whole variable domain, filled in from reference TRBV9 and TRBJ2-1, reads DSGVTQTPKHLITATGQRVTLRCSPRSGDLSVYWYQQSLDQGLQFLIQYYNGEERAKGNILERFSAQQFPDLHSELNLSSLELGDSALYFCASSGGPLAGGLSYNEQFFGPGTRLTVL.

The chain combines TRBV7-9 with TRBJ1-4; the D gene is possibly TRBD1 (6 bases). CDR1 SEHNR and CDR2 FQNEAQ come from the germline V gene (reference sequence). The CDR3 is 13 amino acids. Deletions cut 8 bases from V and 6 bases from J, with 13 bases between. The CDR3 is CASGRGLDEKLFF. In nucleotides, the CDR3 is TGTGCCAGCGGTCGGGGGCTTGATGAAAAACTGTTTTTT.

The chain links TRBV30 to TRBJ2-1; 9 nucleotides line up with TRBD1. V lost 1 base and J lost 3; bases outside the gene matches: 7. The CDR3 runs to 16 residues. Germline-derived CDR1 and CDR2 are GTSNPN and SVGIG (reference sequence). The CDR3 bases are TGTGCCTGGAGTGCCGGGACAGGGCCTCTCTACAATGAGCAGTTCTTC. Translated, it gives CAWSAGTGPLYNEQFF.

J is TRBJ2-3 and V is TRBV27, with 7 bases aligning to TRBD2. Germline V gene lookup returns CDR1 MNHEY and CDR2 SMNVEV (reference sequence). This CDR3 comprises 13 residues. The J segment lost 8 bases and the V segment lost 4 bases, leaving 6 bases of the junction unmatched. CDR3 in amino acids: CASSWDRGGTQYF. The CDR3 coding sequence is TGTGCCAGCAGTTGGGACCGCGGGGGTACGCAGTATTTT.

J is TRBJ1-5 and V is TRBV3-1 (or the pseudogene TRBV3-2); D may be TRBD1 (6 bases). V was pared by 2 bases and J by 5 bases, with 13 bases between. CDR3 length: 15 amino acids. CDR1 is LGHDT, CDR2 YNNKEL, per germline (reference sequence). In DNA, the CDR3 is TGTGCCAGCAGCCAATCCGGGGGGCCAGATCAGCCCCAGCATTTT. It codes for CASSQSGGPDQPQHF.

This clone was counted a single time. The chain recombines TRBV10-1 with TRBJ1-1, with D tentatively TRBD1 (6 bases). The V end lost 5 bases, the J end lost 5 bases, and 15 bases lay between the germline ends. Germline V gene lookup returns CDR1 WNHNN and CDR2 SYGVQD (reference sequence). The CDR3 is 14 amino acids. In DNA form, the CDR3 reads TGCGCCAGCAGTCCACAGGGTTTGAGGACTGAAGCTTTCTTT. This translates into CASSPQGLRTEAFF.

The CDR3 nucleotides read TGCGCCAGCAGCTTGGGCATGGGGACTAGCAGTTTCTACGAGCAGTACTTC. Translated, it gives CASSLGMGTSSFYEQYF. This chain uses TRBV5-1 with TRBJ2-7; TRBD2 agrees at 9 bases. The CDR3 is made up of 17 amino acids. V trimming: 0 bases; J trimming: 3 bases; junction bases outside the gene matches: 10. Germline values: CDR1 SGHRS, CDR2 YFSETQ.

The V gene is TRBV3-1 (or the pseudogene TRBV3-2), the J gene TRBJ1-2, with a weak D call TRBD1 (5 bases). Deletions cut 1 base from V and 0 bases from J, with 9 bases between. The CDR3 is made up of 15 amino acids. Germline V gene lookup returns CDR1 LGHDT and CDR2 YNNKEL (reference sequence). The CDR3 sequence: CASSQAAGPNYGYTF. Here the CDR3 DNA reads TGTGCCAGCAGCCAAGCAGCAGGGCCTAACTATGGCTACACCTTC.

This chain connects TRBV12-3 or TRBV12-4 to TRBJ2-3; D gene unclear. V lost 5 bases and J lost 6, with 9 bases in between. CDR3 length: 12 residues. The CDR3: CASSLKLDTQYF. CDR3 in DNA: TGTGCCAGCAGTCTGAAGTTGGATACGCAGTATTTT.

The chain carries TRBV19 and TRBJ2-5; D may be TRBD2 (5 bases). This CDR3 contains 13 residues. V was cut by 3 bases and J by 4 bases, with 9 bases left in between. Germline CDR1 reads LNHDA; CDR2 reads SQIVND (reference sequence). The CDR3 bases are TGTGCCAGTAGTATCCGGCTAGCAGAGACCCAGTACTTC. Encoded protein: CASSIRLAETQYF.

This clone appeared once. The chain has TRBV2 and TRBJ2-5; no reliable D call. V was shortened by 2 bases and J by 2 bases, with 12 bases between the two germline ends. Germline V gene lookup returns CDR1 SNHLY and CDR2 FYNNEI. This CDR3 has 15 residues. The CDR3 nucleotides are TGTGCCAGCAGTGAAATGTCATATATTCAAGAGACCCAGTACTTC. Amino acids: CASSEMSYIQETQYF.

This rearrangement joins TRBV19 to TRBJ1-1, with 9 bases identical to TRBD1. The CDR3 sequence is 16 residues long. Germline CDR1 LNHDA, CDR2 SQIVND (reference sequence). J gave up 4 bases and V 8 bases, and 14 bases lay outside the gene matches. CDR3 sequence (DNA): TGTGCCAGTTTTTCTCACTCGGGACAGGGTGCCACTGAAGCTTTCTTT. Encoded protein: CASFSHSGQGATEAFF.

The chain couples TRBV11-2 to TRBJ1-1, with 7 bases fitting TRBD1. Germline CDR1 and CDR2: SGHAT and FQNNGV. V lost 6 bases to trimming and J lost 10 bases; unmatched junction nucleotides: 11. CDR3 length: 13 residues. CDR3 DNA sequence: TGTGCCAGCAGACCACAGGGGCCCCTTTCAGCTTTCTTT. Its translation: CASRPQGPLSAFF.

The rearrangement uses TRBV9 and TRBJ1-1; unclear D gene. Germline V gene lookup returns CDR1 SGDLS and CDR2 YYNGEE. The CDR3 covers 12 residues. Between the trimmed V and J ends, which lost 3 bases and 3 bases, there was a span of 6 bases. The CDR3 region is CASSALDTEAFF. The CDR3 nucleotides read TGTGCCAGCAGCGCCTTGGACACTGAAGCTTTCTTT.

This chain connects TRBV28 to TRBJ1-1; the D is unclear. CDR3 size: 13 residues. Germline V CDR1 and CDR2: MDHEN, SYDVKM. Between the trimmed V and J ends, which lost 2 bases and 6 bases, there was a span of 10 bases. As DNA, the CDR3 is TGTGCCAGCAGTTTAGAGGCGGTCCCTGAAGCTTTCTTT. It yields the protein CASSLEAVPEAFF. The full variable domain, rest sourced from reference TRBV28 and TRBJ1-1, is DVKVTQSSRYLVKRTGEKVFLECVQDMDHENMFWYRQDPGLGLRLIYFSYDVKMKEKGDIPEGYSVSREKKERFSLILESASTNQTSMYLCASSLEAVPEAFFGQGTRLTVV.

CDR3 DNA: TGTGCCAGCAGCCTTGGGACAGAGACCTTATACGAGCAGTACTTC. Its protein is CASSLGTETLYEQYF. The rearrangement uses TRBV7-2 and TRBJ2-7, with 7 bases matching TRBD1. Germline assignment: CDR1 SGHTA and CDR2 FQGNSA. Losses at the gene ends were 5 bases for V and 4 bases for J; bases not matched to a gene: 11. The CDR3 totals 15 residues.

V and J are TRBV7-8 and TRBJ1-1; no clear D. The CDR3 consists of 14 residues. The germline V and J ends were trimmed by 5 bases and 1 base, with 11 bases remaining between them. Germline assignment: CDR1 SGHVS and CDR2 FQNEAQ. CDR3 sequence: CASSPRVGNTEAFF. CDR3 nucleotides: TGTGCCAGCAGCCCTCGCGTGGGGAACACTGAAGCTTTCTTT. The full variable domain, completed using reference TRBV7-8 and TRBJ1-1, is GAGVSQSPRYKVAKRGQDVALRCDPISGHVSLFWYQQALGQGPEFLTYFQNEAQLDKSGLPSDRFFAERPEGSVSTLKIQRTQQEDSAVYLCASSPRVGNTEAFFGQGTRLTVV.

This clone showed up just once. This chain uses TRBV6-5 with TRBJ2-5; D may be TRBD1 (6 bases). Looked up from germline, CDR1 is MNHEY and CDR2 is SVGAGI. V was shortened by 4 bases and J by 5 bases, with 14 bases between the two germline ends. The CDR3 loop spans 14 amino acids. The CDR3 loop is CASSSTGRGETQYF. CDR3 nucleotide sequence: TGTGCCAGCAGTTCAACAGGGCGTGGGGAGACCCAGTACTTC.

This rearrangement joins TRBV12-3 or TRBV12-4 to TRBJ2-3; D call uncertain. The CDR3 is 13 residues long. V was clipped by 2 bases and J by 6 bases, with 9 bases between them. The CDR3 here is CASSLKSSDTQYF. The CDR3 bases are TGTGCCAGCAGTTTAAAGTCGTCGGATACGCAGTATTTT.

This sequence joins TRBV4-3 and TRBJ1-2; tentative D call: TRBD1 (6 bases). V was clipped by 1 base and J by 3 bases, with 12 bases between them. The germline gives CDR1 LGHNA, CDR2 YSLEER. The CDR3 sequence is 15 residues long. The CDR3 loop reads CASSQVQGPDYGYTF. As DNA, the CDR3 is TGCGCCAGCAGCCAAGTACAGGGTCCGGACTATGGCTACACCTTC.

The CDR3 here is CASSRPGTSRPYEQYF. Written as DNA, the CDR3 is TGTGCCAGCAGCCGCCCCGGGACTAGCAGACCCTACGAGCAGTACTTC. The chain links TRBV3-1 (or the pseudogene TRBV3-2) to TRBJ2-7; 9 positions agree with TRBD2. The germline V gene has CDR1 LGHDT and CDR2 YNNKEL (reference sequence). This CDR3 comprises 16 residues. With 4 bases clipped from V and 2 bases from J, the junction kept 9 bases outside the gene matches.